These 11 T cell receptor beta chains share one sample of origin, sequenced in a study of T cell changes during pregnancy in multiple sclerosis. The assay was immunoSEQ multiplex PCR, and TCRdb's table has in-frame clones only and misses some. The table includes tens of thousands of clones, roughly 88% detected once. Material: CD4+ T cells from peripheral blood mononuclear cells, obtained in the first trimester of pregnancy. These receptors all stem from a female donor in good health, enrolled as a control in a pregnancy study.

This clone was found a few times. The rearrangement uses TRBV29-1 and TRBJ1-1; maybe TRBD1 (6 bases). Germline values: CDR1 SQVTM, CDR2 ANQGSEA. The CDR3 totals 14 residues. The ends were cut back, 3 bases at V and 4 bases at J, with 15 bases in the middle. CDR3 DNA: TGCAGCGTTGATGAAAGGGGGTTAGGCACTGAAGCTTTCTTT. Its protein is CSVDERGLGTEAFF.

The chain joins TRBV7-3 to TRBJ1-1; D is undetermined. Germline V gene sequence: CDR1 SGHTA, CDR2 FQGTGA. V was shortened by 1 base and J by 3 bases, with 6 bases between the two germline ends. The CDR3 is made up of 13 amino acids. The CDR3 loop is CASSLMSDTEAFF. The CDR3 DNA is TGTGCCAGCAGCTTAATGTCCGACACTGAAGCTTTCTTT.

This clone showed up just once. The chain joins TRBV4-2 to TRBJ1-5; D might be TRBD1 (6 bases). Germline CDR1 and CDR2: LGHNA and YNFKEQ. This CDR3 has 15 amino acids. V was shortened by 0 bases and J by 5 bases, with 11 bases between the two germline ends. CDR3 coding DNA: TGTGCCAGCAGCCAAGATTTGGGGGGGCATCAGCCCCAGCATTTT. Encoded protein: CASSQDLGGHQPQHF.

The V gene is TRBV12-5, the J gene TRBJ1-2, with a possible D match to TRBD1 (5 bases). The CDR3 length is 17 residues. V lost 0 bases and J lost 5, with 19 bases in between. The germline V gene encodes CDR1 LGHNT and CDR2 FRNRAP. In DNA, the CDR3 is TGTGCTAGTGGTTTGGTACCCCCTCCGACAGTAAGTTATGGCTACACCTTC. This translates into CASGLVPPPTVSYGYTF. The full variable domain, its missing parts supplied by reference TRBV12-5 and TRBJ1-2, is DARVTQTPRHKVTEMGQEVTMRCQPILGHNTVFWYRQTMMQGLELLAYFRNRAPLDDSGMPKDRFSAEMPDATLATLKIQPSEPRDSAVYFCASGLVPPPTVSYGYTFGSGTRLTVV.

CDR3 loop: CASSQGRDQPQHF. The CDR3 DNA reads as TGTGCCAGTAGTCAGGGTAGGGATCAGCCCCAGCATTTT. The chain carries TRBV19 and TRBJ1-5, with D perhaps TRBD1 (5 bases). The CDR3 spans 13 residues. Germline V gene data show CDR1 as LNHDA and CDR2 as SQIVND (reference sequence). V dropped 5 bases and J dropped 5 bases, with 10 bases sitting between them.

This chain links TRBV18 with TRBJ1-1; 7 nucleotides match TRBD1. The CDR3 runs 16 residues. Germline V lookup: CDR1 KGHSH, CDR2 LQKENI. After removal of 2 bases from V and 1 base from J, the junction contained 7 bases not matched to a gene. The CDR3 sequence: CASSPGQVAQNTEAFF. The CDR3 DNA sequence: TGTGCCAGCTCACCAGGACAGGTAGCACAGAACACTGAAGCTTTCTTT.

The CDR3 DNA reads as TGTGCCAGCAGCTTACTGGGCGATGAGCAGTTCTTC. Its translation: CASSLLGDEQFF. The rearrangement uses TRBV7-8 and TRBJ2-1; D call uncertain. The CDR3 has 12 amino acids. V was shortened by 2 bases and J by 8 bases, with 7 bases between the two germline ends. The germline V gene has CDR1 SGHVS and CDR2 FQNEAQ.

The chain employs TRBV4-3 and TRBJ2-2, with D uncertain. CDR3 length equals 16 residues. Germline-derived CDR1 and CDR2 are LGHNA and YSLEER. Trimming removed 1 base at V and 0 bases at J, with 9 bases between. Here the CDR3 DNA reads TGCGCCAGCAGCCAAGCGCGAGGCCCGAACACCGGGGAGCTGTTTTTT. It encodes CASSQARGPNTGELFF.

The V and J genes are TRBV7-9 and TRBJ2-5; D remains ambiguous. This CDR3 spans 14 amino acids. The germline CDR1 and CDR2 sequences are SEHNR and FQNEAQ (reference sequence). Trimming pared 3 bases from V and 5 bases from J, leaving 13 bases between. The CDR3 DNA is TGTGCCAGCAGCTTCCTCTCCCAAAGCGAGACCCAGTACTTC. This codes for CASSFLSQSETQYF. Full variable domain (outside the CDR3, taken from reference TRBV7-9 and TRBJ2-5): DTGVSQNPRHKITKRGQNVTFRCDPISEHNRLYWYRQTLGQGPEFLTYFQNEAQLEKSRLLSDRFSAERPKGSFSTLEIQRTEQGDSAMYLCASSFLSQSETQYFGPGTRLLVL.

The chain recombines TRBV19 with TRBJ1-6; D call uncertain. The CDR3 totals 13 residues. Trimming took 5 bases from V and 8 from J, leaving 10 bases between them. Germline CDR1 and CDR2: LNHDA and SQIVND (reference sequence). CDR3 amino acids: CASSPRRDSPLHF. The CDR3 DNA reads TGTGCCAGTAGTCCCCGTAGAGATTCACCCCTCCACTTT.

This chain uses TRBV27 with TRBJ1-2, with D unresolved. V lost 8 bases and J lost 4, with 20 bases in between. The CDR3 totals 15 residues. Per germline, CDR1 MNHEY and CDR2 SMNVEV (reference sequence). The CDR3 region is CASGASANLFYGYTF. CDR3 in DNA: TGTGCCAGCGGAGCCTCAGCGAACTTATTCTATGGCTACACCTTC.